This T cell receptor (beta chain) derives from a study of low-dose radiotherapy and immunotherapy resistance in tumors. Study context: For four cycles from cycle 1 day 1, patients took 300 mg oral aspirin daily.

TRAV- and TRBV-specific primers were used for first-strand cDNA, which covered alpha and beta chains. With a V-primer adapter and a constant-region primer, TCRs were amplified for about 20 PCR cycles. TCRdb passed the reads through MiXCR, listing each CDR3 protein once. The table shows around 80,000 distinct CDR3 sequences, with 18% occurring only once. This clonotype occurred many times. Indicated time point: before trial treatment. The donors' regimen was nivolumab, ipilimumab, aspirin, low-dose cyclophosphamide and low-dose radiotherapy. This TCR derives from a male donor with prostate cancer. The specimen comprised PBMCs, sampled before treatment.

The DNA of the CDR3 is TGCAGTGCCCGACGGCTAGCGGGGGCGTACGAGCAGTACTTC. This encodes CSARRLAGAYEQYF. The chain recombines TRBV20-1 with TRBJ2-7; TRBD2 matches 10 bases. Germline CDR1 and CDR2: DFQATT and SNEGSKA (reference sequence). Trimming at V came to 6 bases and at J to 4 bases, leaving 9 bases not matched to a gene. This CDR3 comprises 14 residues.